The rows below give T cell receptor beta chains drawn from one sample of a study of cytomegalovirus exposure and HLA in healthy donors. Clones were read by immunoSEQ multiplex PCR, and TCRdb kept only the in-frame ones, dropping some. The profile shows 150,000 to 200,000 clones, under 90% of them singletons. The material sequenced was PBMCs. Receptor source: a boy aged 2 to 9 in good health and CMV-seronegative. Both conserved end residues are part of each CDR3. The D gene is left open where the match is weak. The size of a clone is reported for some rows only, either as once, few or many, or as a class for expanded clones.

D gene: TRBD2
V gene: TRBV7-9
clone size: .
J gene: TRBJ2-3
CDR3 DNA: TGTGCCAGCAGCTTAGGGACTAGCGGGAGCACAGATACGCAGTATTTT
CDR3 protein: CASSLGTSGSTDTQYF

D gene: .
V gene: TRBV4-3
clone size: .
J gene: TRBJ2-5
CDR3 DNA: TGCGCCAGCAGCCAAGATCTAGTGGGGGGGACCCAGTACTTC
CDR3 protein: CASSQDLVGGTQYF

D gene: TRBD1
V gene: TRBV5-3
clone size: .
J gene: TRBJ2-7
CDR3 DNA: TGTGCCAGAAGCTCGGACAGGTCCCAAACCTCCACCTACGAGCAGTACTTC
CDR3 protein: CARSSDRSQTSTYEQYF

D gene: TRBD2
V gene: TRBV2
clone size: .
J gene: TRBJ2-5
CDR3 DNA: TGTGCCAGCAGTGAAGCGCCGGCGGGGGGGGGCCAAGAGACCCAGTACTTC
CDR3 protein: CASSEAPAGGGQETQYF

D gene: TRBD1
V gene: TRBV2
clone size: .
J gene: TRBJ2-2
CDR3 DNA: TGTGCCAGCAGAGACGGGACAGGGAACACCGGGGAGCTGTTTTTT
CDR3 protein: CASRDGTGNTGELFF

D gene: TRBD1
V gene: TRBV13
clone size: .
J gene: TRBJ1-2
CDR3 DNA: TGTGCCAGCAGCTCAGGGACAGGGGATCATGGCTACACCTTC
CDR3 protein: CASSSGTGDHGYTF

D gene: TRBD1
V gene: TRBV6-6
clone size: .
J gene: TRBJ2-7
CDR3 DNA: TGTGCCAGCAGTTCCGGGACAGGGGGTTTCTACGAGCAGTACTTC
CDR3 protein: CASSSGTGGFYEQYF

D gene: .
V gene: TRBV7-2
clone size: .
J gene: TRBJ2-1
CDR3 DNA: TGTGCCAGCAGCAAATCCCACAGCAATGAGCAGTTCTTC
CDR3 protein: CASSKSHSNEQFF

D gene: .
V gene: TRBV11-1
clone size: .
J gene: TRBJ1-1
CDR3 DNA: TGTGCCAGCAGCCCGGGAGGCAGGTTCGAAGCTTTCTTT
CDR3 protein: CASSPGGRFEAFF

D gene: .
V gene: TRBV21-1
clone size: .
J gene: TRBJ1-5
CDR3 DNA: TGTGCCAGCAGCAAAGAGGAATGGGGGCGAAGCAATCAGCCCCAGCATTTT
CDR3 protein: CASSKEEWGRSNQPQHF

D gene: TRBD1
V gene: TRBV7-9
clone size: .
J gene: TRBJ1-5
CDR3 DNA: TGTGCCAGCGGGGAGACAGGGTCGAATCAGCCCCAGCATTTT
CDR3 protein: CASGETGSNQPQHF

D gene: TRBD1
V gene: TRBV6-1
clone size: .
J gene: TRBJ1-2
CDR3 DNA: TGTGCCAGCAGTGAACACAGGGGCGTTGGCTACACCTTC
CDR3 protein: CASSEHRGVGYTF

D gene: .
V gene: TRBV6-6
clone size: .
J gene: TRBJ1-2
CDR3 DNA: TGTGCCAGCAGTCCCCGGGGGGTCAAGGGCTATGGCTACACCTTC
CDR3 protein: CASSPRGVKGYGYTF

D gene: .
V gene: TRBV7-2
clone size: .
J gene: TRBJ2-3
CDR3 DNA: TGTGCCATCCGAGGCGAGGCCCGTCATACAGATACGCAGTATTTT
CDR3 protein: CAIRGEARHTDTQYF

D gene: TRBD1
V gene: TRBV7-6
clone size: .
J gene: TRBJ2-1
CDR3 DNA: TGTGCCAGCAGCCTCAGCTACCGGGACAGATTTTTCGATGAGCAGTTCTTC
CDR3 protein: CASSLSYRDRFFDEQFF

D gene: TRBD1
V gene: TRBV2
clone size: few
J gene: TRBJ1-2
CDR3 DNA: TGTGCCAGCCGTAAAGAGACAGGGAACTATGGCTACACCTTC
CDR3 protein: CASRKETGNYGYTF

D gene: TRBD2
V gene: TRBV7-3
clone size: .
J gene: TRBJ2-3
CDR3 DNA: TGTGCCAGCAGCTTAAGGGGCGCGGGGGGGTTCACAGATACGCAGTATTTT
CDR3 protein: CASSLRGAGGFTDTQYF

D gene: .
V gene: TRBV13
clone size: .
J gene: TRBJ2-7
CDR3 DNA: TGTGCCAGCAGCGGAGGGGACAGCTCCTACGAGCAGTACTTC
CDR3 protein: CASSGGDSSYEQYF

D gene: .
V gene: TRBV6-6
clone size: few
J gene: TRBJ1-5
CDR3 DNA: TGTGCCACTACCGGGCCTGAGGGTCAGCCCCAGCATTTT
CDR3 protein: CATTGPEGQPQHF

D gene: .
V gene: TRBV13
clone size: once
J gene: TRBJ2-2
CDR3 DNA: TGTGCCAGCAGCCCCTACCCGATCATAGCGGAGAACACCGGGGAGCTGTTTTTT
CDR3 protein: CASSPYPIIAENTGELFF

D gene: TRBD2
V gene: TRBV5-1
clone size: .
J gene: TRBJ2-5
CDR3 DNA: TGCGCCAGCAGCTTGGACAGCGGGGAAGAGACCCAGTACTTC
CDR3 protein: CASSLDSGEETQYF

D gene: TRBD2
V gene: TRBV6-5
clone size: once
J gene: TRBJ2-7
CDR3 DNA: TGTGCCAGCAGTTTACGACTAGCGGGGGAGTCCTACGAGCAGTACTTC
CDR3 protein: CASSLRLAGESYEQYF

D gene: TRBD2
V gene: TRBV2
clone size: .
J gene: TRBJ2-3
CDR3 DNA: TGTGCCAGCGGCCTAGCGGGGGGGCGCAGCACAGATACGCAGTATTTT
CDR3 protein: CASGLAGGRSTDTQYF

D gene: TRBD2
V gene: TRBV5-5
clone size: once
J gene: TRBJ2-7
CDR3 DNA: TGTGCCAGCAGCCCACTAGCGGGGGTCTCCCCCTCCTACGAGCAGTACTTC
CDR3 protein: CASSPLAGVSPSYEQYF

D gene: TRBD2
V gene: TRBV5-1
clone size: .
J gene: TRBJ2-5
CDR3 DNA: TGCGCCAGCAGCGGGGGGGGTGGAAGTCCAGAGACCCAGTACTTC
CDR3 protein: CASSGGGGSPETQYF

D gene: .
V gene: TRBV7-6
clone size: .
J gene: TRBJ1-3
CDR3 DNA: TGTGCCAGCAGCCTACAGGACCTTCGGACGTTATCCTCTGGAAACACCATATATTTT
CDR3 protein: CASSLQDLRTLSSGNTIYF

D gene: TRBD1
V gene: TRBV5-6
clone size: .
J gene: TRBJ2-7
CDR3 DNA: TGTGCCAGCTCGACAGGGATCTACGAGCAGTACTTC
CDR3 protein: CASSTGIYEQYF

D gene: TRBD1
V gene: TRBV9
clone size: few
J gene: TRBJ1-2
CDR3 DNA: TGTGCCAGCAGCGTGGGGACAGGGGGTCGGGGCTACACCTTC
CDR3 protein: CASSVGTGGRGYTF

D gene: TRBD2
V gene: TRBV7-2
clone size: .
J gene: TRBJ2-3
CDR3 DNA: TGTGCCAGCAGCTATACGGGGCTAGCGGGGGTCGGGACCACGCAGTATTTT
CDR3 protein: CASSYTGLAGVGTTQYF

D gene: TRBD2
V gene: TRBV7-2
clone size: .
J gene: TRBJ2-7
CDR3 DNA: TGTGCCAGCAGCCCTGCCAGCGGGGGCTCCGCCTACGAGCAGTACTTC
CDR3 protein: CASSPASGGSAYEQYF

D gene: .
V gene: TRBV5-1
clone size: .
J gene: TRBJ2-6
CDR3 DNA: TGCGCCAGCAGCCCCCTCGCGGGATCTGGGGCCAACGTCCTGACTTTC
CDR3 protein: CASSPLAGSGANVLTF

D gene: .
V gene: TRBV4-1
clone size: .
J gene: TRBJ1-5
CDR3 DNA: TGCGCCAGCAGCCACCCCGGGGGGACAAAGGGCAATCAGCCCCAGCATTTT
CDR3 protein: CASSHPGGTKGNQPQHF